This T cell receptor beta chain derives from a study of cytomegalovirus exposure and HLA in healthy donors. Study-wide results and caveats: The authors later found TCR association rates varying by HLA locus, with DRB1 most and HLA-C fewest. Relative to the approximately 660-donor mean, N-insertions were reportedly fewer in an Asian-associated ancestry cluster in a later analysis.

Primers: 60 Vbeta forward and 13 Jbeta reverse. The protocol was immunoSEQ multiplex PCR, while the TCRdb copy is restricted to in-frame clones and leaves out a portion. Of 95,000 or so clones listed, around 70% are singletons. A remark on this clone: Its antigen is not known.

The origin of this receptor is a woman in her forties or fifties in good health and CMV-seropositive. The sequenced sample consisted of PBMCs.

The chain's CDR3 is CASSLGRGEKLFF. CDR3 in DNA: TGTGCCAGCAGCTTAGGGAGGGGTGAAAAACTGTTTTTT. The rearrangement joins TRBV7-9 to TRBJ1-4; D might be TRBD1 (5 bases). CDR3 length equals 13 residues. Germline-derived CDR1 and CDR2 are SEHNR and FQNEAQ (reference sequence). V lost 1 base and J lost 7, with 7 bases in between.